Listed below are T cell receptor beta chains from one sample, sequenced in a study of T cells in Graves' hyperthyroidism and ophthalmopathy. One entry per CDR3 protein, called by TCRdb with MiXCR from the multiplex PCR reads. Counted here are more than 550,000 distinct CDR3 sequences, under 20% occurring once; the ten biggest clones make up over 15%. Sequenced material: blood. The receptors were sampled from a woman aged 45-60 years with Graves' hyperthyroidism that later progressed to Graves' ophthalmopathy. The CDR3 runs from the conserved cysteine through the conserved F or W. D genes are given only for firm matches. Rows give clone size only sometimes, using once, few, many, or a class for an expanded clone.

j_call,clone_size,d_call,v_call,cdr3_length,cdr3_aa,cdr3_nt
TRBJ2-5,few,-,TRBV11-2,13,CASSLPGRGTQYF,TGTGCCAGCAGCTTGCCAGGGCGGGGGACCCAGTACTTC
TRBJ2-1,-,TRBD2,TRBV11-2,16,CASSLGVTSDLDEQFF,TGTGCCAGCAGCTTAGGTGTGACTAGCGATCTTGATGAGCAGTTCTTC
TRBJ2-2,-,-,TRBV11-2,14,CASSFEQIGGELFF,TGTGCCAGCAGCTTCGAACAGATCGGTGGGGAGCTGTTTTTT
TRBJ2-3,few,TRBD2,TRBV20-1,15,CSLGLPSGVADTQYF,TGCAGTCTCGGCTTGCCTAGCGGGGTAGCAGATACGCAGTATTTT
TRBJ2-3,-,TRBD1,TRBV29-1,15,CSAIQGTTSTDTQYF,TGCAGCGCAATACAGGGGACGACCAGCACAGATACGCAGTATTTT
TRBJ1-6,many,-,TRBV11-2,15,CASSLAGSYNSPLHF,TGTGCCAGCAGCTTAGCGGGCTCCTATAATTCACCCCTCCACTTT
TRBJ2-1,few,TRBD2,TRBV20-1,15,CSAPGLAGDYNEQFF,TGCAGTGCCCCGGGACTAGCGGGGGACTACAATGAGCAGTTCTTC
TRBJ1-5,-,TRBD1,TRBV18,15,CASSPWDSLNQPQHF,TGTGCCAGCTCACCATGGGACAGCCTCAATCAGCCCCAGCATTTT
TRBJ1-5,-,-,TRBV6-1,15,CASSGEAGAYQPQHF,TGTGCCAGCAGCGGGGAGGCAGGGGCATATCAGCCCCAGCATTTT
TRBJ2-1,many,TRBD2,TRBV3-1,17,CASSQDGRGGAYNEQFF,TGTGCCAGCAGCCAAGATGGTCGCGGGGGGGCCTACAATGAGCAGTTCTTC
TRBJ1-6,-,-,TRBV19,15,CASKSSNLNNSPLHF,TGTGCCAGTAAAAGCTCAAATTTAAATAATTCACCCCTCCACTTT
TRBJ1-1,many,-,TRBV6-5,14,CASSYGFTNTEAFF,TGTGCCAGCAGTTACGGGTTTACGAACACTGAAGCTTTCTTT
TRBJ2-3,few,-,TRBV4-1,15,CASSQETSTADTQYF,TGCGCCAGCAGCCAAGAAACTAGTACGGCAGATACGCAGTATTTT
TRBJ1-2,many,-,TRBV11-2,15,CASSLDRPAGYGYTF,TGTGCCAGCAGCTTAGACAGACCCGCTGGCTATGGCTACACCTTC
TRBJ2-1,few,TRBD2,TRBV7-9,16,CASSLLAGGARGEQFF,TGTGCCAGCAGTCTCCTGGCGGGGGGGGCCCGGGGGGAGCAGTTCTTC
TRBJ2-1,few,TRBD2,TRBV4-1,15,CASSPLAGPRDEQFF,TGCGCCAGCAGCCCCTTAGCGGGGCCCCGGGATGAGCAGTTCTTC
TRBJ2-1,-,-,TRBV7-9,13,CASRGGGANEQFF,TGTGCCAGCAGGGGTGGGGGAGCGAATGAGCAGTTCTTC
TRBJ2-5,many,-,TRBV6-2/TRBV6-3,12,CASSVAEETQYF,TGTGCCAGCAGCGTCGCGGAAGAGACCCAGTACTTC
TRBJ2-7,-,-,TRBV6-2/TRBV6-3,12,CASGTSLYEQYF,TGTGCCAGCGGAACTAGCTTATACGAGCAGTACTTC
TRBJ1-2,few,-,TRBV6-1,14,CASRPDRSTYGYTF,TGTGCCAGCAGACCCGACAGGTCCACCTATGGCTACACCTTC
TRBJ1-4,few,-,TRBV29-1,13,CSVGGTFNEKLFF,TGCAGCGTTGGAGGGACCTTTAATGAAAAACTGTTTTTT
TRBJ1-6,few,-,TRBV30,16,CAWTKKELGHNSPLHF,TGTGCCTGGACCAAAAAGGAACTGGGTCATAATTCACCCCTCCACTTT
TRBJ2-1,many,TRBD2,TRBV28,17,CASSLHRLAGGLNEQFF,TGTGCCAGCAGTCTCCATCGACTAGCGGGGGGGCTCAATGAGCAGTTCTTC
TRBJ2-1,-,-,TRBV2,15,CASKVGSEGLHEQFF,TGTGCCAGCAAAGTGGGGTCGGAAGGGTTGCATGAGCAGTTCTTC
TRBJ2-3,few,-,TRBV11-2,15,CASNPGVGPDGTQYF,TGTGCCAGCAACCCCGGGGTAGGTCCGGACGGTACGCAGTATTTT
TRBJ1-1,many,TRBD1,TRBV7-3,15,CASSLMTGGRTEAFF,TGTGCCAGCAGCTTAATGACAGGGGGGCGCACTGAAGCTTTCTTT
TRBJ2-3,-,TRBD1,TRBV6-1,14,CASGSRDREDTQYF,TGTGCCAGCGGGAGCCGGGACAGGGAAGATACGCAGTATTTT
TRBJ2-7,many,-,TRBV12-3/TRBV12-4,14,CASSLAGPSYEQYF,TGTGCCAGCAGTTTAGCGGGGCCGTCCTACGAGCAGTACTTC
TRBJ1-4,-,-,TRBV7-2,13,CASSLARAEKLFF,TGTGCCAGCAGCTTAGCGCGGGCAGAAAAACTGTTTTTT
TRBJ1-1,many,-,TRBV7-3,13,CASSLRVDTEAFF,TGTGCCAGCAGCTTGAGGGTCGACACTGAAGCTTTCTTT